The text below deals with one T cell receptor (beta chain). Its target is not known. The repertoire was sequenced with immunoSEQ multiplex PCR; TCRdb's copy has only in-frame clones and lacks some. The sample lists hundreds of thousands of clones, 92% occurring once. The CDR3 totals 14 residues. V dropped 11 bases and J dropped 6 bases, with 20 bases sitting between them. The data derive from a study of shared clonotypes between healthy human individuals. General study points: Naive CD4 clonotypes overlapped across a handful of donors at around 4.7%.

Terminally differentiated effector memory CD45RA+ cells were excluded from the naive CD8 cells, which were CD45RO-negative and positively selected for CCR7. This clonotype originated in a man younger than 45 in good health. The gene calls are TRBV23-1 and TRBJ2-1; the D call may be TRBD1 or TRBD2 (5 bases each). TRBV23-1 carries the ORF label, with uncertain function. The source material was naive CD8+ T cells sorted from blood. CDR3 protein: CAGGWPPTGNEQFF. In DNA, the CDR3 is TGCGCCGGGGGATGGCCACCAACGGGCAATGAGCAGTTCTTC.